These 21 T cell receptor beta chains originate from one sample sequenced in a study of T-cell reconstitution after alpha-beta-depleted transplantation in children. During its preparation, the TCRbeta library received unique molecular identifiers. TCRdb itself ran the PCR reads through MiXCR, one entry per CDR3 protein. The sample lists about 420,000 distinct CDR3 sequences, 11% occurring once. The source material was PBMCs from the stem cell graft donor, sampled from the stem cell graft. The receptor set was obtained from a human donor who donated a stem cell graft to a child with acute myeloid leukemia.

The chain uses TRBV6-2 or TRBV6-3 and TRBJ2-4; no clear D. CDR1 and CDR2 (germline): MNHEY, SVGEGT. V shed 2 bases and J shed 5 bases, with 7 bases lying between them. The CDR3 extends over 13 amino acids. CDR3 sequence reads: CASSYLSQNIQYF. CDR3 nucleotide sequence: TGTGCCAGCAGTTACCTCTCCCAAAACATTCAGTACTTC.

The chain uses TRBV5-1 and TRBJ1-1, with 7 positions matching TRBD1. This CDR3 spans 14 amino acids. The germline gives CDR1 SGHRS, CDR2 YFSETQ. V shed 3 bases and J 4 bases; nucleotides not matched to a gene: 6. CDR3 DNA sequence: TGCGCCAGCAGCTGGGGGGACAGAGGCACTGAAGCTTTCTTT. Translating it yields CASSWGDRGTEAFF.

This clonotype has at least ten counts. The CDR3 loop reads CSAHRMKGGEGYTF. The DNA for the CDR3 is TGCAGTGCACACCGGATGAAGGGCGGGGAAGGCTACACCTTC. The chain employs TRBV20-1 and TRBJ1-2; no reliable D call. V was trimmed by 6 bases and J by 8 bases, leaving 22 bases between them. The CDR3 is 14 amino acids. Germline V gene data show CDR1 as DFQATT and CDR2 as SNEGSKA (reference sequence).

This clonotype was observed at least ten times. The chain joins TRBV25-1 to TRBJ1-5; 7 positions match TRBD1. Unmatched junction bases numbered 12, after V lost 3 bases and J lost 7 bases. This CDR3 has 16 residues. Germline values: CDR1 MGHDK, CDR2 SYGVNS. The CDR3: CASSEGLTGLGQPQHF. Written as DNA, the CDR3 is TGTGCCAGCAGTGAGGGGCTGACAGGGCTCGGGCAGCCCCAGCATTTT.

This chain links TRBV4-1 with TRBJ2-7; D unresolved. The germline gives CDR1 MGHRA, CDR2 YSYEKL. This CDR3 region has 14 residues. The V end lost 4 bases, the J end lost 2 bases, and 12 bases lay between the germline ends. The CDR3 sequence is CASSPPSRAYEQYF. CDR3 coding DNA: TGCGCCAGCAGCCCACCGTCCCGGGCCTACGAGCAGTACTTC.

This clonotype was seen ten or more times. V is TRBV10-3 and J is TRBJ2-2, with 8 positions matching TRBD1. CDR1 ENHRY and CDR2 SYGVKD come from the germline V gene. V was pared by 3 bases and J by 5 bases, with 5 bases of the junction left unmatched. CDR3 length: 15 amino acids. The CDR3 nucleotides are TGTGCCATCAGTGAAGTCAGGGGGCGGACCGGGGAGCTGTTTTTT. Its translation: CAISEVRGRTGELFF.

A few counts support this clonotype. The chain recombines TRBV5-1 with TRBJ2-3, with 7 bases that match TRBD1. The CDR3 is made up of 14 amino acids. Trimming cost V 3 bases and J 2 bases; bases outside gene matches: 3. The germline CDR1 and CDR2 sequences are SGHRS and YFSETQ. CDR3 DNA sequence: TGCGCCAGCAGCTCCGGGACAGTCACAGATACGCAGTATTTT. This translates into CASSSGTVTDTQYF.

Points on this clonotype: A clone one base away is much larger, so this may be a read error. Here the CDR3 DNA reads TGTGCCAGCAGTTTATCGGGGCTTACCGGGGAGCTGCTTTTT. It yields the protein CASSLSGLTGELLF. The rearrangement links TRBV12-3 or TRBV12-4 to TRBJ2-2; D is tentatively TRBD1 or TRBD2 (5 bases each). The CDR3 consists of 14 residues.

This clonotype was detected ten times or more. The chain has TRBV29-1 and TRBJ2-1; D is undetermined. CDR3 length: 12 residues. CDR1 is SQVTM and CDR2 is ANQGSEA in the germline V gene. The V gene lost 7 bases and the J gene lost 7 bases, with 14 bases spanning the gap. In nucleotides, the CDR3 is TGCAGCGCCCCACGCCCCAATAATGAGCAGTTCTTC. This encodes CSAPRPNNEQFF.

The genes are TRBV4-3 and TRBJ2-7, with a weak D call TRBD2 (6 bases). Trimming cost V 0 bases and J 1 base, with 13 bases left between them. The germline CDR1 and CDR2 sequences are LGHNA and YSLEER. This CDR3 is 16 amino acids long. The CDR3 nucleotides are TGCGCCAGCAGCCAAGATCTGGCGGAGGGATCCTACGAGCAGTACTTC. This gives the protein CASSQDLAEGSYEQYF.

This clonotype was found many times. The gene calls are TRBV5-6 and TRBJ2-3; D remains ambiguous. From germline, CDR1 is SGHDT and CDR2 YYEEEE. The CDR3 consists of 15 residues. Trimming pared 4 bases from V and 4 bases from J, leaving 16 bases between. CDR3 in DNA: TGTGCCAGCAGCGGCCGCGGACCAAAGGCAGATACGCAGTATTTT. Its protein product is CASSGRGPKADTQYF. Full variable domain (missing parts from reference TRBV5-6 and TRBJ2-3): DAGVTQSPTHLIKTRGQQVTLRCSPKSGHDTVSWYQQALGQGPQFIFQYYEEEERQRGNFPDRFSGHQFPNYSSELNVNALLLGDSALYLCASSGRGPKADTQYFGPGTRLTVL.

This chain connects TRBV6-6 to TRBJ2-3, with D possibly TRBD2 on 6 matching bases. V was clipped by 6 bases and J by 9 bases, with 16 bases between them. The CDR3 length is 13 residues. Germline CDR1 MNHNY, CDR2 SVGAGI (reference sequence). CDR3 coding DNA: TGTGCCAGCAGAACCAACATGGGAGGCACGCAGTATTTT. Translated: CASRTNMGGTQYF.

This clonotype came up a few times. The V call is TRBV20-1, the J call TRBJ2-1; 9 positions agree with TRBD2. Trimming at V came to 4 bases and at J to 8 bases, leaving 6 bases not matched to a gene. The V gene's germline CDR1 is DFQATT and CDR2 SNEGSKA (reference sequence). The CDR3 loop spans 13 amino acids. DNA for the CDR3: TGCAGTGCTAAATCTCTAGCGGGATATGAGCAGTTCTTC. This codes for CSAKSLAGYEQFF.

The chain links TRBV6-5 to TRBJ2-7, with D perhaps TRBD2 (6 bases). Germline values: CDR1 MNHEY, CDR2 SVGAGI. The CDR3 is 13 residues long. V shed 3 bases and J shed 3 bases, with 9 bases lying between them. This CDR3 reads CASSYGGVYEQYF. CDR3 DNA sequence: TGTGCCAGCAGTTATGGCGGGGTCTACGAGCAGTACTTC.

The V and J genes are TRBV10-1 and TRBJ2-1, with TRBD2 matching over 11 bases. This CDR3 contains 16 residues. The V segment lost 0 bases and the J segment 5 bases; nucleotides outside the gene matches: 3. Germline V gene lookup returns CDR1 WNHNN and CDR2 SYGVQD (reference sequence). The DNA for the CDR3 is TGCGCCAGCAGTGAGTCCCTAGCGGGGGGCCACAATGAGCAGTTCTTC. Translation: CASSESLAGGHNEQFF.

This clonotype occurred many times. This chain links TRBV12-3 or TRBV12-4 with TRBJ2-3; a weak D match, TRBD1 (7 bases). V dropped 6 bases and J dropped 8 bases, with 21 bases sitting between them. The CDR3 has 15 residues. The DNA for the CDR3 is TGTGCCAGCAGGGCCGGGACTCTGACAGGGCTTACGCAGTATTTT. It codes for CASRAGTLTGLTQYF.

The chain joins TRBV4-2 to TRBJ2-5; D is ambiguous. The germline V gene has CDR1 LGHNA and CDR2 YNFKEQ. There are 14 residues in the CDR3. V gave up 0 bases and J gave up 4 bases, with 9 bases separating them. The CDR3 region is CASSQELRSETQYF. The CDR3, as DNA: TGTGCCAGCAGCCAAGAGCTCCGGTCAGAGACCCAGTACTTC.

This clonotype was found a few times. The V call is TRBV6-8, the J call TRBJ2-5; possibly TRBD2 for D (6 bases). Per the germline V gene, CDR1 is MNHGY and CDR2 is SAAAGT. V was cut by 0 bases and J by 6 bases, with 20 bases left in between. The CDR3 is 17 amino acids. CDR3 protein: CASSYSSFWLALKTQYF. The CDR3 DNA reads TGTGCCAGCAGTTACTCGAGCTTCTGGCTAGCGCTGAAGACCCAGTACTTC.

This clonotype has just a few counts. V and J are TRBV5-1 and TRBJ1-3; D is undetermined. CDR3 length equals 15 residues. Germline V lookup: CDR1 SGHRS, CDR2 YFSETQ. Trimming removed 4 bases from V and 2 bases from J, with 13 bases in between. CDR3: CASSRGMLPGNTIYF. The CDR3 region has the DNA TGCGCCAGCAGCCGCGGGATGTTGCCTGGAAACACCATATATTTT. The whole variable domain, remainder taken from reference TRBV5-1 and TRBJ1-3, is KAGVTQTPRYLIKTRGQQVTLSCSPISGHRSVSWYQQTPGQGLQFLFEYFSETQRNKGNFPGRFSGRQFSNSRSEMNVSTLELGDSALYLCASSRGMLPGNTIYFGEGSWLTVV.

This clonotype was observed a few times. The rearrangement joins TRBV11-2 to TRBJ2-3; TRBD2 aligns across 8 bases. With V trimmed by 2 bases and J by 2 bases, 12 bases remained unmatched. Germline V gene data show CDR1 as SGHAT and CDR2 as FQNNGV. The CDR3 length is 18 residues. The CDR3 sequence is CASSLKGWGSGTTDTQYF. The CDR3 nucleotides are TGTGCCAGCAGCTTAAAGGGCTGGGGTAGCGGGACCACAGATACGCAGTATTTT.

The V and J genes are TRBV4-3 and TRBJ1-5; D uncertain. The CDR3 is 15 residues long. Trimming removed 3 bases from V and 5 bases from J, with 14 bases in between. Germline V lookup: CDR1 LGHNA, CDR2 YSLEER. The chain's CDR3 is CASSQGPTPDQPQHF. CDR3 bases: TGCGCCAGCAGCCAGGGCCCCACCCCGGATCAGCCCCAGCATTTT.